The rows below give T cell receptor beta chains drawn from one sample of a study of CD8 T cells in Susac syndrome. TCRdb reanalysed the immunoSEQ multiplex PCR reads using MiXCR and keeps one entry per CDR3 protein. The table records roughly 170,000 distinct CDR3 sequences, around 93% of them present only once. The sequencing input was CD4+ T cells from PBMCs. Receptors originate from a human donor with multiple sclerosis. Each CDR3 is given with its conserved first and last residue. The D gene is left open where the match is weak. Clone size is stated in some rows and not others, as once, few, many or a class when expanded.

CDR3 DNA: TGTGCCAGCAGCAGGGGGACAGGGGCTGGGGCCAACGTCCTGACTTTC
CDR3 protein: CASSRGTGAGANVLTF
D gene: TRBD1
J gene: TRBJ2-6
CDR3 length: 16
clone size: -
V gene: TRBV5-4

CDR3 DNA: TGTGCCAGCAGCCTATGGGAGGGGGTGAGCACCGGGGAGCTGTTTTTT
CDR3 protein: CASSLWEGVSTGELFF
D gene: -
J gene: TRBJ2-2
CDR3 length: 16
clone size: -
V gene: TRBV4-2

CDR3 DNA: TGCGCCAGCAGCCGGGAACCTGGAGGGAACACCGGGGAGCTGTTTTTT
CDR3 protein: CASSREPGGNTGELFF
D gene: -
J gene: TRBJ2-2
CDR3 length: 16
clone size: -
V gene: TRBV5-1

CDR3 DNA: TGTGCCACCAGTGCGCCAGCTCAAGAGACCCAGTACTTC
CDR3 protein: CATSAPAQETQYF
D gene: -
J gene: TRBJ2-5
CDR3 length: 13
clone size: -
V gene: TRBV24-1

CDR3 DNA: TGTGCCAGCAGCGTAGGAACGGGAGTAGGTCTGGCCTACGAGCAGTACTTC
CDR3 protein: CASSVGTGVGLAYEQYF
D gene: -
J gene: TRBJ2-7
CDR3 length: 17
clone size: -
V gene: TRBV9

CDR3 DNA: TGTGCCACTCAGATCCTTTGGGGCACTGAAGCTTTCTTT
CDR3 protein: CATQILWGTEAFF
D gene: -
J gene: TRBJ1-1
CDR3 length: 13
clone size: -
V gene: TRBV2

CDR3 DNA: TGTGCCAGCTCACAGACAGGGGAAGGCTATGGCTACACCTTC
CDR3 protein: CASSQTGEGYGYTF
D gene: TRBD1
J gene: TRBJ1-2
CDR3 length: 14
clone size: -
V gene: TRBV18

CDR3 DNA: TGCGCCAGCAGTCTAGGGCTAGCGAGCTCCTACAATGAGCAGTTCTTC
CDR3 protein: CASSLGLASSYNEQFF
D gene: -
J gene: TRBJ2-1
CDR3 length: 16
clone size: -
V gene: TRBV4-3

CDR3 DNA: TGTGCCAGTAGGGGTCAGCGGGGGGGCCCAGATACGCAGTATTTT
CDR3 protein: CASRGQRGGPDTQYF
D gene: TRBD2
J gene: TRBJ2-3
CDR3 length: 15
clone size: -
V gene: TRBV2

CDR3 DNA: TGTGCCAGCAGTTCCCCCGGGGGGGGGCGGTACGAGCAGTACTTC
CDR3 protein: CASSSPGGGRYEQYF
D gene: TRBD2
J gene: TRBJ2-7
CDR3 length: 15
clone size: -
V gene: TRBV27

CDR3 DNA: TGTGCCAGCAGCTACCCAGTCTCTGGGGGAGGCACAGATACGCAGTATTTT
CDR3 protein: CASSYPVSGGGTDTQYF
D gene: -
J gene: TRBJ2-3
CDR3 length: 17
clone size: -
V gene: TRBV11-1

CDR3 DNA: TGCGCCAGCAGCCTCTACCCCGGTGGACAACCTTTAGGCAATCAGCCCCAGCATTTT
CDR3 protein: CASSLYPGGQPLGNQPQHF
D gene: -
J gene: TRBJ1-5
CDR3 length: 19
clone size: -
V gene: TRBV4-1

CDR3 DNA: TGTGCCAGCAGCCCTCTGAGCGGGAGGGACACCGGGGAGCTGTTTTTT
CDR3 protein: CASSPLSGRDTGELFF
D gene: TRBD2
J gene: TRBJ2-2
CDR3 length: 16
clone size: -
V gene: TRBV11-2

CDR3 DNA: TGTGCCAGCAGCTCCGCTCGTGGAGATGTCTACGAGCAGTACTTC
CDR3 protein: CASSSARGDVYEQYF
D gene: -
J gene: TRBJ2-7
CDR3 length: 15
clone size: -
V gene: TRBV5-6

CDR3 DNA: TGTGCCAGCGGTGACAGGGGGAGTGGTGAAAAACTGTTTTTT
CDR3 protein: CASGDRGSGEKLFF
D gene: TRBD1
J gene: TRBJ1-4
CDR3 length: 14
clone size: -
V gene: TRBV27

CDR3 DNA: TGCGCCAGCAGTCAGGGGGGCGTTGGCTACACCTTC
CDR3 protein: CASSQGGVGYTF
D gene: TRBD1
J gene: TRBJ1-2
CDR3 length: 12
clone size: -
V gene: TRBV5-1

CDR3 DNA: TGTGCCAGCAGCTCTAGGGGTAGACTGTACGAGCAGTACTTC
CDR3 protein: CASSSRGRLYEQYF
D gene: -
J gene: TRBJ2-7
CDR3 length: 14
clone size: -
V gene: TRBV11-2

CDR3 DNA: TGTGCCAGCAGCCCCGGACAGGGAGGTGGCTCCTACGAGCAGTACTTC
CDR3 protein: CASSPGQGGGSYEQYF
D gene: TRBD1
J gene: TRBJ2-7
CDR3 length: 16
clone size: -
V gene: TRBV5-4

CDR3 DNA: TGTGCCAGCAGTTACCTGGGGGGCTCTGGCTACACCTTC
CDR3 protein: CASSYLGGSGYTF
D gene: -
J gene: TRBJ1-2
CDR3 length: 13
clone size: -
V gene: TRBV6-5

CDR3 DNA: TGCAGTGCCCAAGCCCCTAGGGCAGATACGCAGTATTTT
CDR3 protein: CSAQAPRADTQYF
D gene: -
J gene: TRBJ2-3
CDR3 length: 13
clone size: -
V gene: TRBV20-1

CDR3 DNA: TGTGCCAGCAGCTCCGGACTAGCTGGCTACAATGAGCAGTTCTTC
CDR3 protein: CASSSGLAGYNEQFF
D gene: TRBD2
J gene: TRBJ2-1
CDR3 length: 15
clone size: few
V gene: TRBV2

CDR3 DNA: TGTGCCATCAGGTCGACAGGTACCTCACCCCTCCACTTT
CDR3 protein: CAIRSTGTSPLHF
D gene: -
J gene: TRBJ1-6
CDR3 length: 13
clone size: -
V gene: TRBV10-3

CDR3 DNA: TGTGCCAGCAGCTATGACGGACAGGGATCTGTTGGGTACTTC
CDR3 protein: CASSYDGQGSVGYF
D gene: TRBD1
J gene: TRBJ2-7
CDR3 length: 14
clone size: -
V gene: TRBV7-2

CDR3 DNA: TGCGCCAGCATGCGGACACAGAACACCGGGGAGCTGTTTTTT
CDR3 protein: CASMRTQNTGELFF
D gene: -
J gene: TRBJ2-2
CDR3 length: 14
clone size: -
V gene: TRBV5-1

CDR3 DNA: TGTGCCAGTTCCTTGGGGACTAGCGGACACGAGCAGTACTTC
CDR3 protein: CASSLGTSGHEQYF
D gene: TRBD2
J gene: TRBJ2-7
CDR3 length: 14
clone size: -
V gene: TRBV3-1

CDR3 DNA: TGTGCCAGCAGTTTGGGGTTCGGACGGATGCAAGAGACCCAGTACTTC
CDR3 protein: CASSLGFGRMQETQYF
D gene: -
J gene: TRBJ2-5
CDR3 length: 16
clone size: -
V gene: TRBV27

CDR3 DNA: TGTGCCAGCTCACCTATGGGGGGAGCTGAAGCTTTCTTT
CDR3 protein: CASSPMGGAEAFF
D gene: -
J gene: TRBJ1-1
CDR3 length: 13
clone size: -
V gene: TRBV18

CDR3 DNA: TGTGCCAGCAGCCAGGGACAGGGTATGGGCAATCAGCCCCAGCATTTT
CDR3 protein: CASSQGQGMGNQPQHF
D gene: TRBD1
J gene: TRBJ1-5
CDR3 length: 16
clone size: -
V gene: TRBV7-8

CDR3 DNA: TGTGCCAGCAGCCGAAGTGGTAACACTGAAGCTTTCTTT
CDR3 protein: CASSRSGNTEAFF
D gene: -
J gene: TRBJ1-1
CDR3 length: 13
clone size: -
V gene: TRBV7-2

CDR3 DNA: TGTGCCAGCAGCCATGACAGGGACAGTTACAATGAAAAACTGTTTTTT
CDR3 protein: CASSHDRDSYNEKLFF
D gene: TRBD1
J gene: TRBJ1-4
CDR3 length: 16
clone size: -
V gene: TRBV3-1

CDR3 DNA: TGTGCCAGTGAGGGACTAACCCACGAGCAGTACTTC
CDR3 protein: CASEGLTHEQYF
D gene: TRBD2
J gene: TRBJ2-7
CDR3 length: 12
clone size: -
V gene: TRBV19

CDR3 DNA: TGTGCCAGCAGTATTCCGACAGGGCCCCAAGAGACCCAGTACTTC
CDR3 protein: CASSIPTGPQETQYF
D gene: TRBD1
J gene: TRBJ2-5
CDR3 length: 15
clone size: -
V gene: TRBV28

CDR3 DNA: TGCAGTGCTAGGTACGGGGCCTGGAGTAATTCACCCCTCCACTTT
CDR3 protein: CSARYGAWSNSPLHF
D gene: -
J gene: TRBJ1-6
CDR3 length: 15
clone size: -
V gene: TRBV20-1

CDR3 DNA: TGTGCCTCCCGGGGGGGACAGGGGCACACCGGGGAGCTGTTTTTT
CDR3 protein: CASRGGQGHTGELFF
D gene: TRBD1
J gene: TRBJ2-2
CDR3 length: 15
clone size: -
V gene: TRBV10-3

CDR3 DNA: TGTGCCAGCAGCTTGGAAGAATCAGATACGCAGTATTTT
CDR3 protein: CASSLEESDTQYF
D gene: -
J gene: TRBJ2-3
CDR3 length: 13
clone size: -
V gene: TRBV5-4

CDR3 DNA: TGTGCCATCACCTCGGACTTGCAAGAGACCCAGTACTTC
CDR3 protein: CAITSDLQETQYF
D gene: -
J gene: TRBJ2-5
CDR3 length: 13
clone size: -
V gene: TRBV10-3

CDR3 DNA: TGTGCCAGCAGTTCTGGATGGCTGGCTAGCGGGGGGGGCCGCTCCTACGAGCAGTACTTC
CDR3 protein: CASSSGWLASGGGRSYEQYF
D gene: TRBD2
J gene: TRBJ2-7
CDR3 length: 20
clone size: -
V gene: TRBV28

CDR3 DNA: TGCAGTGCTAGAGCCCGACAGGGTTCTGATTATTATGGCTACACCTTC
CDR3 protein: CSARARQGSDYYGYTF
D gene: TRBD1
J gene: TRBJ1-2
CDR3 length: 16
clone size: -
V gene: TRBV20-1

CDR3 DNA: TGCAGTGCTAGCTCTGACAGGGATGGCTACACCTTC
CDR3 protein: CSASSDRDGYTF
D gene: TRBD1
J gene: TRBJ1-2
CDR3 length: 12
clone size: -
V gene: TRBV20-1

CDR3 DNA: TGTGCCAGCAGCTTGCGACAGGGTTCGGAGACCCAGTACTTC
CDR3 protein: CASSLRQGSETQYF
D gene: TRBD1
J gene: TRBJ2-5
CDR3 length: 14
clone size: -
V gene: TRBV5-4

CDR3 DNA: TGTGCCAGCAGCATTAGCGGGGATTCCTACGAGCAGTACTTC
CDR3 protein: CASSISGDSYEQYF
D gene: TRBD2
J gene: TRBJ2-7
CDR3 length: 14
clone size: -
V gene: TRBV7-2

CDR3 DNA: TGTGCCAGCAGCCAAGGGATCCGCGGGGATACGCAGTATTTT
CDR3 protein: CASSQGIRGDTQYF
D gene: -
J gene: TRBJ2-3
CDR3 length: 14
clone size: -
V gene: TRBV3-1

CDR3 DNA: TGCGCCAGCAGCTTGGTGGCGGGGGGATACAATGAGCAGTTCTTC
CDR3 protein: CASSLVAGGYNEQFF
D gene: TRBD2
J gene: TRBJ2-1
CDR3 length: 15
clone size: -
V gene: TRBV5-1

CDR3 DNA: TGTGCCAGCAGAGGGGGGGTCCTTTACAATGAGCAGTTCTTC
CDR3 protein: CASRGGVLYNEQFF
D gene: -
J gene: TRBJ2-1
CDR3 length: 14
clone size: -
V gene: TRBV27

CDR3 DNA: TGTGCCAGCAGCCAAGCTGTTGGGTCAGGAAACAATGAGCAGTTCTTC
CDR3 protein: CASSQAVGSGNNEQFF
D gene: -
J gene: TRBJ2-1
CDR3 length: 16
clone size: -
V gene: TRBV4-2

CDR3 DNA: TGTGCCAGCTCCCTCCGGGCGGAAGAGACCCAGTACTTC
CDR3 protein: CASSLRAEETQYF
D gene: -
J gene: TRBJ2-5
CDR3 length: 13
clone size: -
V gene: TRBV18

CDR3 DNA: TGTGCCAGCAGTTCCCCGGGACTGAGTATGTATGGCTACACCTTC
CDR3 protein: CASSSPGLSMYGYTF
D gene: -
J gene: TRBJ1-2
CDR3 length: 15
clone size: once
V gene: TRBV12-3/TRBV12-4

CDR3 DNA: TGTGCCAGCTCACCACCGGGACAGATCAATCAGCCCCAGCATTTT
CDR3 protein: CASSPPGQINQPQHF
D gene: TRBD1
J gene: TRBJ1-5
CDR3 length: 15
clone size: -
V gene: TRBV18

CDR3 DNA: TGTGCCAGCAGTCCCCGGGACAGGGCGAACTACGAGCAGTACTTC
CDR3 protein: CASSPRDRANYEQYF
D gene: TRBD1
J gene: TRBJ2-7
CDR3 length: 15
clone size: -
V gene: TRBV6-2/TRBV6-3

CDR3 DNA: TGTGCCAGTAGTGTTAGACAGATGAACACTGAAGCTTTCTTT
CDR3 protein: CASSVRQMNTEAFF
D gene: -
J gene: TRBJ1-1
CDR3 length: 14
clone size: -
V gene: TRBV19

CDR3 DNA: TGTGCCTGGAGTTTTGGAGGGGGGGGCTACGAGCAGTACTTC
CDR3 protein: CAWSFGGGGYEQYF
D gene: -
J gene: TRBJ2-7
CDR3 length: 14
clone size: -
V gene: TRBV30

CDR3 DNA: TGTGCCAGCAGTTACGTCCAGGGGATGGAGCAGTACTTC
CDR3 protein: CASSYVQGMEQYF
D gene: -
J gene: TRBJ2-7
CDR3 length: 13
clone size: -
V gene: TRBV6-5

CDR3 DNA: TGTGCCAGCAGTGGCTGGGCGGGGGAAAAACTGTTTTTT
CDR3 protein: CASSGWAGEKLFF
D gene: -
J gene: TRBJ1-4
CDR3 length: 13
clone size: once
V gene: TRBV2

CDR3 DNA: TGTGCCACCAGACAGGGCTACGAGCAGTACTTC
CDR3 protein: CATRQGYEQYF
D gene: TRBD1
J gene: TRBJ2-7
CDR3 length: 11
clone size: -
V gene: TRBV28